These 14 T cell receptor beta chains were sequenced from one sample in a study of beta chain features in type 1 diabetes. Reverse transcription of all isolated RNA meant that expressed TCRB transcripts were sequenced. The repertoire was sequenced with immunoSEQ multiplex PCR; TCRdb's copy has only in-frame clones and lacks some. The sample carries about 38,000 clones, roughly 64% recorded once. The specimen was Tregs from blood. The receptor source for this set is a woman under 40 in good health.

This rearrangement joins TRBV10-3 to TRBJ2-1; D uncertain. The CDR3 is made up of 11 amino acids. The germline V gene has CDR1 ENHRY and CDR2 SYGVKD. V shed 7 bases and J shed 6 bases, with 7 bases lying between them. The CDR3 region is CAIKAVNEQFF. The DNA for the CDR3 is TGTGCCATCAAGGCGGTCAATGAGCAGTTCTTC.

V gene TRBV6-5 combines with J gene TRBJ1-2; TRBD1 agrees at 7 bases. The V and J ends lost 2 bases and 4 bases, in that order; junction bases with no gene match: 7. Germline V gene sequence: CDR1 MNHEY, CDR2 SVGAGI. The CDR3 sequence is 15 residues long. CDR3 region: CASSYRRQGGYGYTF. CDR3 sequence (DNA): TGTGCCAGCAGTTACAGAAGACAGGGAGGCTATGGCTACACCTTC.

This sequence joins TRBV28 and TRBJ2-7, with 13 bases aligning to TRBD2. The V gene end was trimmed by 6 bases and the J gene end by 0 bases; junction bases not matched to a gene: 2. The CDR3 spans 15 residues. Germline CDR1 reads MDHEN; CDR2 reads SYDVKM. Written as DNA, the CDR3 is TGTGCCAGCAGACGGACTAGCGGGAGCTCCTACGAGCAGTACTTC. Its protein product is CASRRTSGSSYEQYF. Full variable domain (rest looked up from reference TRBV28 and TRBJ2-7): DVKVTQSSRYLVKRTGEKVFLECVQDMDHENMFWYRQDPGLGLRLIYFSYDVKMKEKGDIPEGYSVSREKKERFSLILESASTNQTSMYLCASRRTSGSSYEQYFGPGTRLTVT.

J is TRBJ1-5 and V is TRBV6-5, with a possible D match to TRBD1 (6 bases). Germline CDR1 reads MNHEY; CDR2 reads SVGAGI. This CDR3 has 15 amino acids. Trimming stripped 2 bases from V and 8 bases from J, with 16 bases between. As DNA, the CDR3 is TGTGCCAGCAGTTACGCCGGGGGGCGTTTGGAGCCCCAGCATTTT. Protein sequence: CASSYAGGRLEPQHF.

The J gene is TRBJ2-6, the V gene TRBV11-1; 8 positions agree with TRBD2. Germline CDR1 is SGHAT and CDR2 is FQDESV (reference sequence). The V gene end was trimmed by 4 bases and the J gene end by 0 bases; junction bases not matched to a gene: 5. CDR3 length: 17 amino acids. Written as DNA, the CDR3 is TGTGCCAGCAGCTCGTTAGCGGGAAACTCTGGGGCCAACGTCCTGACTTTC. Protein product: CASSSLAGNSGANVLTF.

This clone was counted a single time. The rearrangement joins TRBV5-1 to TRBJ2-2; a possible D gene is TRBD1 (5 bases). The CDR3 covers 14 residues. V lost 2 bases and J 1 base, leaving 6 bases between the germline ends. Per germline, CDR1 SGHRS and CDR2 YFSETQ. Here the CDR3 DNA reads TGCGCCAGCAGCTTTGGACAGAACACCGGGGAGCTGTTTTTT. This sequence encodes CASSFGQNTGELFF.

The gene calls are TRBV7-9 and TRBJ2-5; 9 bases are shared with TRBD1. This CDR3 contains 16 residues. V lost 5 bases to trimming and J lost 4 bases; unmatched junction nucleotides: 11. From germline, CDR1 is SEHNR and CDR2 FQNEAQ (reference sequence). The CDR3 reads CASSETGGAFRETQYF. The CDR3 DNA follows: TGTGCCAGCAGCGAAACAGGGGGCGCGTTTCGAGAGACCCAGTACTTC.

This clone was detected a few times. The chain links TRBV18 to TRBJ2-7, with 8 bases lining up with TRBD2. Germline V gene data show CDR1 as KGHSH and CDR2 as LQKENI. Trimming cost V 4 bases and J 6 bases; bases outside gene matches: 11. The CDR3 has 15 residues. CDR3 region: CASSLTGTRSAEQYF. The CDR3 DNA sequence: TGTGCCAGCTCACTCACCGGGACTAGGTCTGCCGAGCAGTACTTC. The full variable domain, rest sourced from reference TRBV18 and TRBJ2-7, is NAGVMQNPRHLVRRRGQEARLRCSPMKGHSHVYWYRQLPEEGLKFMVYLQKENIIDESGMPKERFSAEFPKEGPSILRIQQVVRGDSAAYFCASSLTGTRSAEQYFGPGTRLTVT.

This clone was counted once. The rearrangement uses TRBV5-1 and TRBJ2-1; 9 bases match TRBD1. Trimming at V came to 2 bases and at J to 6 bases, leaving 15 bases not matched to a gene. Germline CDR1 SGHRS, CDR2 YFSETQ. The CDR3 runs to 18 residues. CDR3 protein: CASSLRSGGTGNPNEQFF. The CDR3 nucleotides read TGCGCCAGCAGCTTACGATCAGGCGGGACAGGGAACCCCAATGAGCAGTTCTTC.

The chain links TRBV2 to TRBJ1-2; possibly TRBD1 for D (5 bases). The CDR3 loop spans 15 amino acids. With 7 bases removed from V and 7 bases from J, the gap between germline ends came to 22 bases. The germline CDR1 and CDR2 sequences are SNHLY and FYNNEI. The CDR3 sequence: CASIRGWGERSGYTF. DNA of the CDR3: TGTGCCAGCATAAGGGGTTGGGGGGAGAGGAGTGGCTACACCTTC.

The chain links TRBV29-1 to TRBJ2-7; TRBD1 aligns across 7 bases. The CDR3 has 11 amino acids. The germline V gene encodes CDR1 SQVTM and CDR2 ANQGSEA. V shed 7 bases, J shed 6 bases, and the junction held 6 bases outside the gene matches. CDR3 protein: CSGAQGSEQYF. DNA for the CDR3: TGCAGCGGGGCACAGGGGTCCGAGCAGTACTTC.

The rearrangement joins TRBV6-1 to TRBJ2-2; 10 bases line up with TRBD2. Germline lookup yields CDR1 MNHNS and CDR2 SASEGT. V gave up 7 bases and J gave up 5 bases; unmatched junction bases: 7. The CDR3 extends over 15 amino acids. CDR3 sequence: CASMTGAGGTGELFF. DNA for the CDR3: TGTGCCAGCATGACCGGAGCGGGAGGGACCGGGGAGCTGTTTTTT.

This clone has a handful of counts. V is TRBV30 and J is TRBJ1-1; D is undetermined. V was cut by 3 bases and J by 0 bases, with 8 bases left in between. CDR1 is GTSNPN, CDR2 SVGIG, per germline (reference sequence). The CDR3 runs to 13 residues. The CDR3: CAWRLQLNTEAFF. The CDR3 DNA follows: TGTGCCTGGAGGTTACAGCTGAACACTGAAGCTTTCTTT.

The CDR3 DNA follows: TGTGCCAGCACTGGGACTAGGAGTGAAAAACTGTTTTTT. Translated: CASTGTRSEKLFF. The chain has TRBV2 and TRBJ1-4, with D tentatively TRBD1 (5 bases). This CDR3 region has 13 residues. V was cut by 7 bases and J by 7 bases, with 13 bases left in between. Germline V gene data show CDR1 as SNHLY and CDR2 as FYNNEI.